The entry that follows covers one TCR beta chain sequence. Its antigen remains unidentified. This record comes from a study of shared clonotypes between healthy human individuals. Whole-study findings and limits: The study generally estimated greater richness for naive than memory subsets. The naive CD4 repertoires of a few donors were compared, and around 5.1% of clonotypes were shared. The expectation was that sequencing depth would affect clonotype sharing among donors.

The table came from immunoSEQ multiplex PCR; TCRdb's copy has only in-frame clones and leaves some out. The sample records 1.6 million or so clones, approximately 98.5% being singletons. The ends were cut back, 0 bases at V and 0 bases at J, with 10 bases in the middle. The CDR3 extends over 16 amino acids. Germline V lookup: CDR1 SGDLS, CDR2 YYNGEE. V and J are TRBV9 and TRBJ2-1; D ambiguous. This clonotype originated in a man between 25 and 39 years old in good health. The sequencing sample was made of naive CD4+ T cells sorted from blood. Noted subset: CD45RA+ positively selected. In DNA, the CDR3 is TGTGCCAGCAGCGTAGGGCTAGACGCCTCCTACAATGAGCAGTTCTTC. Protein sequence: CASSVGLDASYNEQFF.